This TCR beta chain was captured by sequencing in a study of blood T cell repertoires in COVID-19. Study-wide background: Acute-phase and convalescent COVID-19 samples originated in the United States, Italy and Spain. T cells, B-cell-depleted T cells, or PBMCs provided the cDNA or gDNA that served as material.

Recruited during active infection, patients (from Seattle) were subsequently followed longitudinally. TCRdb's copy holds only in-frame clones and misses some; the assay was immunoSEQ multiplex PCR. The sample has around 300,000 clones, 80% to 95% seen once. This CDR3 region has 14 residues. The V gene's germline CDR1 is SGHDT and CDR2 YYEEEE. V was cut by 3 bases and J by 5 bases, with 15 bases left in between. This clone occurred once. The specimen was peripheral blood. This clonotype was obtained from a woman younger than 45 with COVID-19, enrolled during active disease. The J gene is TRBJ2-7, the V gene TRBV5-6; D may be TRBD2 (6 bases). In nucleotides, the CDR3 is TGTGCCAGCAGCTCGGTACTAGCTACCCACGAGCAGTACTTC. Its protein is CASSSVLATHEQYF.